This TCR beta chain was identified during a study of cytomegalovirus exposure and HLA in healthy donors (dated by TCRdb to the late 2010s). Regarding the research as a whole: In an earlier analysis of approximately 640 of the donors, about 260 Gb of sequence data and some 120 million unique TCR beta sequences from roughly 200 million T cells were reported. High-throughput TCR immunosequencing, statistical association of individual TCRs with disease status, and machine learning were combined to predict cytomegalovirus infection status. In a later analysis, previously published TCR beta repertoires from 670 or so donors were re-analyzed and high-resolution HLA genotyping was added so that TCR occurrence patterns could be studied. An earlier analysis of nearly 600 of the donors applied high-throughput TCR beta sequencing to assess whether each TCR beta V gene segment acted as functional or pseudogenic. Among the roughly 400 genotyped donors, approximately 82% belonged to the genetic ancestry cluster associated with self-reported Caucasian donors. Typing coverage varied by locus: about 620-630 donors for A, B, C, DRB1 and DQB1; approximately 500 for DQA1; 600 to 610 for DPA1; about 450 for DPB1. The aim of the study was to test whether cataloging public T cell receptors could identify signatures of past pathogen exposure. Because of strong linkage in the cohort, roughly five DR-DQ haplotypes were treated as single units for association and clustering. Donor age, sex, ethnicity and CMV serostatus were compiled together with the repertoire data. On average, roughly 240,000 unique TCR beta nucleotide sequences were sequenced per donor among about 400 genotyped donors of the cohort, with around 19% of those sequences being non-productive. A later genetic analysis used genome-wide SNP genotypes for about 65% of the roughly 700 donors, treating that subset as a discovery cohort. In addition to the first cohort of approximately 650 subjects, a separate validation cohort of 130 or so different subjects was used. In the later analysis, no new phenotypic data were used to find candidate immune exposures; instead, reliance was placed on TCR beta sequences and their occurrence across donors. HLA typing covered class I and class II loci at four-digit resolution. All discovery cohort repertoires had been generated using a single sequencing platform. The study used immunosequencing to profile the T cell repertoires of hundreds of subjects and linked those repertoires to cytomegalovirus serostatus. About 310 gigabases of sequencing data and tens of millions of unique TCR sequences were included in an early release covering 500 to 750 HLA-typed donors. Broad study findings and their caveats: For the cohort, immune exposure information was limited to CMV serostatus. According to the authors, the approach could potentially be generalized to other disease states and immunological phenotypes. According to a later analysis, TCR association rates differed among HLA loci, with DRB1 alleles showing the most associated TCRs and HLA-C alleles showing the fewest. An association between a missense DCLRE1C variant and V-gene and J-gene trimming of TCR beta chains was found in a later genetic analysis and replicated in an independent cohort. Some IMGT-functional V segments, including TRBV6-2 and TRBV6-3, could not be told apart with the 87-base-pair reads, so those segments were excluded. In an earlier analysis of about 550 of the donors, most TCR beta V segments were observed in productive rearrangements about 87% or about 30% of the time, broadly matching IMGT annotations. In a later analysis, HLA-associated TCR beta chains were found to be more clonally expanded and to have lower generation probabilities than equally common non-associated chains. In both the original and validation cohorts, the classifier was reported to diagnose cytomegalovirus status with high specificity and sensitivity. The sequencing pipeline was judged likely to have produced a cluster of highly shared sequence variants as a technical artifact. In a later genetic analysis, fewer N-insertions in productive TCRs were reported among donors in an Asian-associated ancestry cluster than the roughly 700-donor mean. In a later analysis, most CMV-associated TCR beta chains were found to appear HLA-restricted, with HLA associations seemingly driven largely by CMV exposure. Because HLA typing was missing for some donors at each locus, association tests included only the typed subset. Presence/absence analyses assumed roughly uniform sequencing depth across donors, an assumption that may not hold. A further reported finding was that TCR beta sequences accurately predicted the HLA-A and HLA-B alleles for most subjects in the first cohort. In vitro tests confirmed that three of the cytomegalovirus-associated TCR beta chains recognize cytomegalovirus antigens. Linkage disequilibrium might explain the correlated functional status among segregating V segments, but an unknown experimental factor could not be ruled out. The study gave a list of under 200 TCR beta chains associated with cytomegalovirus. Only TCR beta chains were sequenced in this cohort, and the absence of alpha or paired-chain data limited detectable features. Most TCR sequences were observed very rarely across donors, whereas some public TCRs were present in many individuals. When HLA alleles, especially DR and DQ, strongly co-occurred, TCR associations were difficult to assign to individual alleles. The earlier analysis of some 560 of the donors excluded some 16 rarely observed V segments, including chromosome 9 orphons, because counts were too low. At a false discovery rate of 0.05, a later analysis linked some 18,000 TCR beta sequences to specific HLA alleles. A later analysis reported that several top co-occurrence clusters appeared linked to parvovirus B19, influenza, CMV and Epstein-Barr virus.

The library was obtained by the immunoSEQ multiplex PCR assay. A mixture of 60 forward primers for TCR Vbeta segments and 13 reverse primers for TCR Jbeta segments was used in the multiplex PCR. Amplification of the CDR3 region of rearranged TCR beta genes was performed with a multiplex PCR assay on genomic DNA. The Illumina HiSeq System was used to sequence the amplified TCR beta libraries as 87-base-pair reads. On the authors' methods: A later analysis tallied around 87 million unique TCR beta chains across the 666 repertoires, and around 9.9 million of those chains were shared by two or more donors. Raw reads were error-corrected and collapsed into unique sequences by a nearest-neighbor algorithm in which closely related sequences were merged to remove PCR and sequencing errors. CDR3 sequences were aligned to IMGT reference sequences to assign V, D and J gene segments. For a sequence to be retained, at least a six-nucleotide match to both a V gene segment and a J gene segment was required. A rearrangement counted as productive if the CDR3 had no stop codons and remained in frame with V and J, and every other rearrangement counted as non-productive. CDR3 was defined by IMGT convention, running from the second conserved V-encoded cysteine to the conserved J-encoded phenylalanine. Sequences without an unambiguous match to a single V gene segment were excluded from the earlier analysis of approximately 560 of the donors. In an earlier analysis of around 590 of the donors, a V segment was called functional when productive rearrangements were above 56.7%, and segregating when the standard deviation between donors exceeded 5%. A statistical classification framework was built for diagnosing cytomegalovirus status from the catalog of TCR beta chain sequences. In a later analysis, V and J genes were assigned by comparing TCR nucleotide sequences against IMGT/GENE-DB human TR gene sequences. In a later analysis, CDR3 sequences and most-parsimonious VDJ recombination scenarios were assigned using the TCRdist pipeline. In a later analysis, each TCR beta chain was defined by its CDR3 amino acid sequence together with its V-gene family, and reads without a unique V-gene family were excluded. A later analysis removed 500 to 600 highly shared, low-generation-probability nucleotide sequences to deal with suspected cross-contamination and a sequencing artifact. In a later analysis, a clonal expansion index was calculated for each public chain from normalized within-repertoire ranks of inferred template counts. Generation probabilities in a later analysis came from a VDJ recombination model fitted to out-of-frame rearrangements, and those results were checked against IGoR. A later analysis scored TCR-TCR, TCR-HLA and TCR-CMV co-occurrence with hypergeometric tests, applying a repertoire-size bias correction to TCR pairs. To estimate false discovery rates, a later analysis permuted the HLA or CMV assignments 20 times. In a later analysis, co-occurring TCRs were grouped using DBSCAN, with TCRdist sequence similarity added in when clustering inside HLA-allele-positive subsets. For co-occurrence clustering, repertoires with fewer than 30,000 or more than 120,000 public chains were excluded, along with about five repertoires with anomalous nucleotide sharing. The clones in this table, taken by TCRdb from immuneACCESS, are in-frame only. Not every clone is retained; where verified, under half of the shortfall comes from an unresolved V gene, and the cause of the rest is unknown. The V and J calls and clone size were taken over from that table, and D and trimming were inferred from the DNA. This sample gives 250,000 to 350,000 clones in total; under 80% of them show up just once. Together, the top ten hold under 2.5% of the sample.

As to this clone: Its antigen has not been determined. No much larger clone exists at a distance of one base, and base qualities are not known.

In total, fewer than 750 healthy bone marrow donors made up the cohort. At the time of sampling, all cohort members were nominally healthy, though unrecorded immune exposures were likely present. The donor tested CMV seronegative and was one of the 352 seronegative cohort members. A peripheral blood sample was collected from each donor, and TCR beta sequencing was performed on peripheral blood mononuclear cells. Genomic DNA extraction from the blood cell samples was performed with the Qiagen DNeasy Blood Extraction Kit. CDR1 and CDR2 are read off the germline V gene as MNHNS and SASEGT. Including the terminal cysteine and phenylalanine, the CDR3 comprises 13 residues. CDR3 DNA only is kept here, 39 bases in frame from base 1. Cut back by 7 bases and 3 bases, the V and J ends lie 10 bases apart.

The receptor's source is a female donor in good health and CMV-seronegative. Sequences were obtained from PBMCs. The rearrangement joined TRBV6-1 to TRBJ2-1, with the identity of the D gene unclear. The CDR3 reads as follows: CASMAEIYNEQFF. The DNA sequence is TGTGCCAGCATGGCGGAAATCTACAATGAGCAGTTCTTC.